The 17 T cell receptor beta chains below come from one sample, sequenced in a study of blood T cell repertoires in COVID-19. Profiling relied on immunoSEQ multiplex PCR, and the TCRdb table lists in-frame clones only, not all of them. This sample yields approximately 440,000 clones, of which around 90% are seen a single time; under 0.7% belongs to the top ten. The sequenced sample was PBMCs or T cells enriched from blood (not recorded which). All receptors derive from a man aged 18 to 35 who had recovered from COVID-19.

V and J are TRBV27 and TRBJ1-5; tentative D call: TRBD1 (6 bases). This CDR3 is built from 14 residues. Germline assignment: CDR1 MNHEY and CDR2 SMNVEV (reference sequence). V lost 5 bases and J lost 4, with 12 bases in between. CDR3 residues: CASSLQGTNQPQHF. The CDR3 DNA reads TGTGCCAGCAGTCTCCAGGGGACAAATCAGCCCCAGCATTTT.

The chain uses TRBV18 and TRBJ2-3; D is perhaps TRBD2 (6 bases). V was trimmed by 0 bases and J by 0 bases, leaving 7 bases between them. The CDR3 sequence is 15 residues long. CDR1 and CDR2 from the germline V gene are KGHSH and LQKENI. The DNA of the CDR3 is TGTGCCAGCTCACCACCTAGCGGAAGCACAGATACGCAGTATTTT. Translating gives CASSPPSGSTDTQYF.

The chain carries TRBV10-1 and TRBJ2-1; 10 bases line up with TRBD2. There are 14 residues in the CDR3. V was pared by 1 base and J by 6 bases, with 0 bases of the junction left unmatched. Germline CDR1 and CDR2: WNHNN and SYGVQD (reference sequence). Here the CDR3 DNA reads TGCGCCAGCAGTGAGTGGACTAGCGGCAATGAGCAGTTCTTC. Translation: CASSEWTSGNEQFF.

In this sample, this clone turned up once. The genes are TRBV7-3 and TRBJ2-5; D might be TRBD2 (6 bases). CDR3 length: 15 amino acids. Germline values: CDR1 SGHTA, CDR2 FQGTGA. V lost 5 bases, J lost 5 bases, and 18 bases lay in between. CDR3 loop: CASSTREKTEETQYF. CDR3 nucleotide sequence: TGTGCCAGCAGCACCCGGGAGAAAACGGAGGAGACCCAGTACTTC.

About this clone itself: Other DNA variants within this sample encode the same CDR3. V gene TRBV18 combines with J gene TRBJ2-1, with D possibly matching TRBD2 (6 bases). The CDR3 sequence is 15 residues long. V was cut by 2 bases and J by 0 bases, with 8 bases left in between. The germline CDR1 and CDR2 sequences are KGHSH and LQKENI. CDR3 residues: CASSPAGSSYNEQFF. Written as DNA, the CDR3 is TGTGCCAGCTCACCAGCGGGGAGCTCCTACAATGAGCAGTTCTTC.

The J gene is TRBJ1-6, the V gene TRBV24-1; maybe TRBD1 (5 bases). The germline CDR1 and CDR2 sequences are KGHDR and SFDVKD. This CDR3 has 12 amino acids. V lost 9 bases and J lost 12, with 14 bases in between. CDR3 amino acids: CATGGWVVPLHF. The CDR3 nucleotides read TGTGCCACCGGGGGGTGGGTAGTACCCCTCCACTTT.

The chain combines TRBV5-6 with TRBJ2-1; D is unresolved. CDR3 length: 14 residues. Germline CDR1 SGHDT, CDR2 YYEEEE. Trimming removed 4 bases at V and 1 base at J, with 9 bases between. CDR3 loop: CASSVDVSYNEQFF. The CDR3 DNA reads as TGTGCCAGCAGCGTGGATGTATCCTACAATGAGCAGTTCTTC.

The J gene is TRBJ2-5, the V gene TRBV28; D is possibly TRBD2 (5 bases). V lost 5 bases to trimming and J lost 6 bases, with 10 bases between them. The CDR3 length is 12 residues. The germline V gene encodes CDR1 MDHEN and CDR2 SYDVKM. The CDR3 bases are TGTGCCAGCAGTGCTAGCTTACAGACCCAGTACTTC. It codes for CASSASLQTQYF.

The chain recombines TRBV6-5 with TRBJ1-5; D not resolved. There are 13 residues in the CDR3. Germline-derived CDR1 and CDR2 are MNHEY and SVGAGI. The ends were cut back, 6 bases at V and 5 bases at J, with 11 bases in the middle. The CDR3 DNA reads TGTGCCAGCAGGGTGGCCCAGTATCAGCCCCAGCATTTT. Translated, it gives CASRVAQYQPQHF.

J is TRBJ1-5 and V is TRBV16; TRBD1 might be the D (6 bases). The germline CDR1 and CDR2 sequences are KGHSY and FQNENV. Trimming shortened V by 3 bases and J by 9 bases, and 18 bases separated the two germline ends. This CDR3 comprises 15 residues. This chain's CDR3 is CASSQGHPSWGPQHF. CDR3 DNA sequence: TGTGCCAGCAGCCAGGGACACCCTTCGTGGGGGCCCCAGCATTTT.

The V and J genes are TRBV25-1 and TRBJ1-2, with D perhaps TRBD1 (6 bases). There are 17 residues in the CDR3. The germline V gene encodes CDR1 MGHDK and CDR2 SYGVNS. V was cut by 6 bases and J by 4 bases, with 24 bases left in between. The CDR3 sequence: CASSGAGTTNFLYGYTF. The CDR3 nucleotides read TGTGCCAGCAGCGGAGCCGGGACAACGAATTTCCTCTATGGCTACACCTTC.

This chain connects TRBV3-1 (or the pseudogene TRBV3-2) to TRBJ1-2; TRBD1 might be the D (6 bases). Trimming cost V 0 bases and J 8 bases, with 10 bases left between them. Germline V lookup: CDR1 LGHDT, CDR2 YNNKEL (reference sequence). The CDR3 runs to 13 residues. The CDR3 spells CASSQDQGSGYTF. CDR3 nucleotide sequence: TGTGCCAGCAGCCAAGACCAGGGGTCAGGCTACACCTTC.

V and J are TRBV6-4 and TRBJ1-5, with D tentatively TRBD1 (5 bases). CDR3 length equals 13 residues. Looked up from germline, CDR1 is MRHNA and CDR2 is SNTAGT. Trimming removed 4 bases at V and 4 bases at J, with 8 bases between. CDR3 in amino acids: CASSVGENQPQHF. The CDR3 coding sequence is TGTGCCAGCAGTGTAGGGGAAAATCAGCCCCAGCATTTT.

This sequence joins TRBV19 and TRBJ1-1, with D tentatively TRBD1 (5 bases). V was pared by 7 bases and J by 4 bases, with 10 bases between. The CDR3 sequence is 12 residues long. The germline gives CDR1 LNHDA, CDR2 SQIVND (reference sequence). The CDR3 DNA reads as TGTGCCAGTACAGGGAAGGCCACTGAAGCTTTCTTT. As protein: CASTGKATEAFF.

V usage is TRBV7-8 and J usage is TRBJ2-7, with D possibly being TRBD2 (6 bases). The CDR3 length is 15 residues. V was clipped by 3 bases and J by 2 bases, with 14 bases between them. Germline V gene data show CDR1 as SGHVS and CDR2 as FQNEAQ. CDR3: CASSLYTGGTYEQYF. The DNA for the CDR3 is TGTGCCAGCAGCTTGTATACCGGGGGTACCTACGAGCAGTACTTC. The variable domain in full, completed from reference TRBV7-8 and TRBJ2-7, reads GAGVSQSPRYKVAKRGQDVALRCDPISGHVSLFWYQQALGQGPEFLTYFQNEAQLDKSGLPSDRFFAERPEGSVSTLKIQRTQQEDSAVYLCASSLYTGGTYEQYFGPGTRLTVT.

This clone was observed a single time. The rearrangement uses TRBV29-1 and TRBJ1-3; the D gene is possibly TRBD1 (5 bases). CDR3 length: 12 amino acids. V dropped 6 bases and J dropped 4 bases, with 10 bases sitting between them. CDR1 and CDR2 (germline): SQVTM, ANQGSEA. In DNA form, the CDR3 reads TGCAGCGTACGGACATCGGGAAACACCATATATTTT. Its translation is CSVRTSGNTIYF.

The genes are TRBV11-2 and TRBJ2-5, with 7 bases matching TRBD2. Germline V lookup: CDR1 SGHAT, CDR2 FQNNGV. The CDR3 totals 14 residues. V lost 5 bases, J lost 1 base, and 4 bases stayed unmatched. The CDR3 coding sequence is TGTGCCAGCAGCCGCGCGGGAGTCCAAGAGACCCAGTACTTC. As protein: CASSRAGVQETQYF.